Below, 28 T cell receptor beta chains from the same sample are listed, as sequenced in a study of cytomegalovirus exposure and HLA in healthy donors. The PCR employed 60 Vbeta primers together with 13 Jbeta primers. Only in-frame clones appear in the TCRdb table, and some are missing; sequencing was by immunoSEQ multiplex PCR. The sample holds tens of thousands of clones, around three quarters seen once. Sample: PBMCs. These receptors all come from a male donor in good health and CMV-seronegative.

With respect to this clone: Other DNA sequences of this sample code for an identical CDR3. The V call is TRBV6-5, the J call TRBJ2-7; 8 nucleotides line up with TRBD2. The CDR3 loop spans 14 amino acids. The V and J ends lost 7 bases and 2 bases, in that order; junction bases with no gene match: 7. The germline V gene has CDR1 MNHEY and CDR2 SVGAGI. The CDR3 bases are TGTGCCAGCAAGCAAGCGGGAGAGACCTACGAGCAGTACTTC. Its protein product is CASKQAGETYEQYF.

This chain connects TRBV5-1 to TRBJ2-3, with 7 bases that match TRBD2. J lost 3 bases, V lost 6 bases, and 7 bases had no gene match. This CDR3 is 14 amino acids long. Germline lookup yields CDR1 SGHRS and CDR2 YFSETQ. The CDR3: CASIDLGRTDTQYF. In nucleotides, the CDR3 is TGCGCCAGCATCGACCTCGGGAGGACAGATACGCAGTATTTT.

This sequence joins TRBV14 and TRBJ2-3; D uncertain. The CDR3 sequence is 14 residues long. Deletions cut 0 bases from V and 1 base from J, with 5 bases between. CDR1 and CDR2 from the germline V gene are SGHDN and FVKESK. The CDR3 reads CASSQDVGTDTQYF. The DNA for the CDR3 is TGTGCCAGCAGCCAAGATGTCGGCACAGATACGCAGTATTTT.

A word on this clone: Distinct nucleotide sequences in the sample also encode this CDR3. V is TRBV5-1 and J is TRBJ2-2, with TRBD1 matching over 7 bases. The CDR3 has 13 amino acids. V shed 4 bases, J shed 5 bases, and the junction held 2 bases outside the gene matches. Germline loops: CDR1 SGHRS, CDR2 YFSETQ. The CDR3 reads CASSVQGTGELFF. CDR3 in DNA: TGCGCCAGCAGCGTACAGGGGACCGGGGAGCTGTTTTTT.

The CDR3 coding sequence is TGTGCCAGCAGCTTGGTCGGTCAGGGGTTTATCTATGGTGGCTACACCTTC. It encodes CASSLVGQGFIYGGYTF. The rearrangement uses TRBV5-4 and TRBJ1-2; TRBD1 might be the D (6 bases). This CDR3 spans 17 amino acids. Germline-derived CDR1 and CDR2 are SGHNT and YYREEE (reference sequence). Trimming removed 0 bases at V and 7 bases at J, with 22 bases between.

The rearrangement links TRBV4-2 to TRBJ1-5; TRBD1 matches at 7 bases. V shed 2 bases and J 5 bases; nucleotides not matched to a gene: 6. Germline CDR1 LGHNA, CDR2 YNFKEQ. This CDR3 comprises 15 residues. CDR3 region: CASSQPGQEYQPQHF. For the CDR3, the DNA is TGTGCCAGCAGCCAACCCGGACAGGAATATCAGCCCCAGCATTTT.

This CDR3 is CASTPWGQGHQPQHF. The CDR3 DNA reads as TGTGCCAGTACGCCCTGGGGACAGGGACATCAGCCCCAGCATTTT. The gene calls are TRBV19 and TRBJ1-5; the match to TRBD1 covers 9 bases. The V gene end was trimmed by 7 bases and the J gene end by 5 bases; junction bases not matched to a gene: 9. Germline loops: CDR1 LNHDA, CDR2 SQIVND (reference sequence). The CDR3 runs to 15 residues.

This sequence joins TRBV28 and TRBJ2-7, with 8 nucleotides matching TRBD1. Germline V CDR1 and CDR2: MDHEN, SYDVKM. This CDR3 comprises 15 residues. Trimming took 5 bases from V and 0 from J; bases not matched to a gene: 6. CDR3 sequence reads: CASSPTGALSYEQYF. As DNA, the CDR3 is TGTGCCAGCAGTCCGACAGGGGCCCTCTCCTACGAGCAGTACTTC.

V usage is TRBV19 and J usage is TRBJ1-4; 9 bases are shared with TRBD1. Germline CDR1 is LNHDA and CDR2 is SQIVND (reference sequence). V lost 5 bases to trimming and J lost 7 bases; unmatched junction nucleotides: 5. This CDR3 region has 14 residues. In nucleotides, the CDR3 is TGTGCCAGTAGTCAAAACAGGGGGCGTGAAAAACTGTTTTTT. This gives the protein CASSQNRGREKLFF.

The chain is built from TRBV7-2 and TRBJ1-2; 7 bases are a match to TRBD1. J was trimmed by 5 bases and V by 6 bases; bases with no gene match: 9. The CDR3 covers 14 residues. Germline V gene lookup returns CDR1 SGHTA and CDR2 FQGNSA. The CDR3 DNA is TGTGCCAGCAGATCCGGACCACAGGGGTATGGCTACACCTTC. Its protein product is CASRSGPQGYGYTF.

V and J are TRBV29-1 and TRBJ2-5; TRBD2 agrees at 9 bases. The CDR3 spans 15 residues. V lost 4 bases and J lost 5; bases outside the gene matches: 11. The V gene's germline CDR1 is SQVTM and CDR2 ANQGSEA. The CDR3 coding sequence is TGCAGCGTTGTGTTGACTAGCGGACGGGGGGAGACCCAGTACTTC. This gives the protein CSVVLTSGRGETQYF.

The CDR3 DNA follows: TGTGCCAGCAGCCCCCCGGGACAGTTCATGAACACTGAAGCTTTCTTT. It translates to CASSPPGQFMNTEAFF. The chain couples TRBV7-2 to TRBJ1-1, with 7 bases matching TRBD1. The V and J ends lost 5 bases and 0 bases, in that order; junction bases with no gene match: 9. This CDR3 region has 16 residues. Germline CDR1 and CDR2: SGHTA and FQGNSA.

The V call is TRBV11-3, the J call TRBJ2-3, with D perhaps matching TRBD2 (6 bases). The CDR3 length is 14 residues. The germline gives CDR1 SGHNT, CDR2 YENEEA. Trimming took 5 bases from V and 5 from J, leaving 14 bases between them. CDR3 residues: CASSPKGAGDTQYF. The CDR3 DNA reads as TGTGCCAGCAGCCCGAAGGGAGCGGGAGATACGCAGTATTTT.

The gene calls are TRBV5-4 and TRBJ2-3, with D possibly matching TRBD2 (6 bases). Germline V gene lookup returns CDR1 SGHNT and CDR2 YYREEE (reference sequence). Trimming shortened V by 6 bases and J by 3 bases, and 8 bases separated the two germline ends. The CDR3 has 12 residues. CDR3 nucleotides: TGTGCCAGCACCAGCGGGACAGATACGCAGTATTTT. Translation gives CASTSGTDTQYF. The full variable domain, in which reference TRBV5-4 and TRBJ2-3 provide the parts outside the CDR3, is ETGVTQSPTHLIKTRGQQVTLRCSSQSGHNTVSWYQQALGQGPQFIFQYYREEENGRGNFPPRFSGLQFPNYSSELNVNALELDDSALYLCASTSGTDTQYFGPGTRLTVL.

This clone came up a few times. The gene calls are TRBV19 and TRBJ2-7; D is ambiguous. There are 14 residues in the CDR3. Germline lookup yields CDR1 LNHDA and CDR2 SQIVND (reference sequence). V was trimmed by 5 bases and J by 2 bases, leaving 13 bases between them. The CDR3 here is CASSPMSGTYEQYF. In nucleotides, the CDR3 is TGTGCCAGTAGTCCTATGTCAGGAACCTACGAGCAGTACTTC.

The V call is TRBV4-2, the J call TRBJ2-2; D perhaps matches TRBD2 (5 bases). The germline gives CDR1 LGHNA, CDR2 YNFKEQ. The CDR3 contains 15 residues. V lost 2 bases to trimming and J lost 2 bases, with 9 bases between them. DNA of the CDR3: TGTGCCAGCAGCCAAAAATGGACTAACACCGGGGAGCTGTTTTTT. Its protein product is CASSQKWTNTGELFF.

The chain uses TRBV5-1 and TRBJ1-1; TRBD1 agrees at 8 bases. CDR1 is SGHRS, CDR2 YFSETQ, per germline. This CDR3 region has 15 residues. Losses at the gene ends were 4 bases for V and 1 base for J; bases not matched to a gene: 6. The CDR3 DNA is TGCGCCAGCAGCCCCGGGACAGGAGGGAACACTGAAGCTTTCTTT. Residues: CASSPGTGGNTEAFF.

This chain uses TRBV5-4 with TRBJ2-3; no reliable D call. Trimming left V 0 bases short and J 2 bases short, with 7 bases between. The CDR3 totals 14 residues. Germline V lookup: CDR1 SGHNT, CDR2 YYREEE (reference sequence). CDR3 sequence (DNA): TGTGCCAGCAGCTTGGAGAGGCCCACAGATACGCAGTATTTT. Translation: CASSLERPTDTQYF.

V and J are TRBV28 and TRBJ1-1, with D tentatively TRBD1 (6 bases). The CDR3 runs 14 residues. V was pared by 6 bases and J by 5 bases, with 16 bases between. Germline CDR1 and CDR2: MDHEN and SYDVKM. CDR3 DNA sequence: TGTGCCAGCAGCGGACAGATCCCTTTGACTGAAGCTTTCTTT. Encoded protein: CASSGQIPLTEAFF.

The chain is built from TRBV7-3 and TRBJ2-1, with 15 bases that match TRBD2. Per germline, CDR1 SGHTA and CDR2 FQGTGA. The CDR3 extends over 16 amino acids. Losses at the gene ends were 4 bases for V and 6 bases for J; bases not matched to a gene: 4. The CDR3 bases are TGTGCCAGCAGCTCATCGGGACTAGCGGGAGGCAATGAGCAGTTCTTC. It yields the protein CASSSSGLAGGNEQFF.

The chain links TRBV25-1 to TRBJ1-4, with 11 nucleotides matching TRBD1. This CDR3 spans 16 amino acids. Germline CDR1 reads MGHDK; CDR2 reads SYGVNS. V shed 3 bases and J 6 bases; nucleotides not matched to a gene: 6. In DNA, the CDR3 is TGTGCCAGCAGTGACAGTCCGGGACAGGGGGATGAAAAACTGTTTTTT. Residues: CASSDSPGQGDEKLFF. The variable domain in full, completed from reference TRBV25-1 and TRBJ1-4, reads EADIYQTPRYLVIGTGKKITLECSQTMGHDKMYWYQQDPGMELHLIHYSYGVNSTEKGDLSSESTVSRIRTEHFPLTLESARPSHTSQYLCASSDSPGQGDEKLFFGSGTQLSVL.

This sequence joins TRBV4-3 and TRBJ2-1; maybe TRBD2 (5 bases). The V and J ends lost 1 base and 4 bases respectively, with 17 bases between them. The CDR3 is 17 amino acids. The germline V gene has CDR1 LGHNA and CDR2 YSLEER. Written as DNA, the CDR3 is TGCGCCAGCAGCCAAGTTAACCAGCGGCAGGCATACAATGAGCAGTTCTTC. Protein product: CASSQVNQRQAYNEQFF.

The V gene is TRBV2, the J gene TRBJ1-1; D remains unclear. Germline V CDR1 and CDR2: SNHLY, FYNNEI. There are 15 residues in the CDR3. The V and J ends lost 7 bases and 1 base respectively, with 16 bases between them. CDR3 amino acids: CASNLPRQENTEAFF. Written as DNA, the CDR3 is TGTGCCAGCAACCTCCCAAGGCAGGAGAACACTGAAGCTTTCTTT.

This sequence joins TRBV9 and TRBJ2-7; no clear D. The V gene's germline CDR1 is SGDLS and CDR2 YYNGEE. With 0 bases removed from V and 7 bases from J, the gap between germline ends came to 14 bases. This CDR3 spans 14 amino acids. The CDR3 DNA sequence: TGTGCCAGCAGCGTAGCTTTGGCCCCAGGTGAGCAGTACTTC. Translation gives CASSVALAPGEQYF. Variable domain in full (rest from reference TRBV9 and TRBJ2-7): DSGVTQTPKHLITATGQRVTLRCSPRSGDLSVYWYQQSLDQGLQFLIQYYNGEERAKGNILERFSAQQFPDLHSELNLSSLELGDSALYFCASSVALAPGEQYFGPGTRLTVT.

The rearrangement uses TRBV11-2 and TRBJ1-4; the D gene is possibly TRBD1 (5 bases). CDR1 and CDR2 from the germline V gene are SGHAT and FQNNGV. The V gene lost 0 bases and the J gene lost 8 bases, with 19 bases spanning the gap. This CDR3 is built from 17 residues. The CDR3 loop reads CASSLDPRARAEEKLFF. In DNA form, the CDR3 reads TGTGCCAGCAGCTTAGATCCCCGGGCCAGGGCGGAAGAAAAACTGTTTTTT.

The chain couples TRBV6-5 to TRBJ1-2, with 9 nucleotides matching TRBD1. V dropped 3 bases and J dropped 7; count of bases not matched to a gene: 12. CDR1 and CDR2 from the germline V gene are MNHEY and SVGAGI. CDR3 size: 16 residues. CDR3 coding DNA: TGTGCCAGCAGTTATGGGGTCAGGACAGGGGATGGTGGCTACACCTTC. As protein: CASSYGVRTGDGGYTF.

This chain links TRBV4-1 with TRBJ2-2, with TRBD2 as a possible D gene (6 bases). CDR1 is MGHRA and CDR2 is YSYEKL in the germline V gene. The CDR3 sequence is 14 residues long. The V end was cut by 7 bases, the J end by 2 bases, with 11 bases between. In DNA form, the CDR3 reads TGCGCCAGCATGTGGGGACTTAACACCGGGGAGCTGTTTTTT. This encodes CASMWGLNTGELFF.

The V call is TRBV28, the J call TRBJ1-5, with D maybe TRBD1 (5 bases). Trimming pared 2 bases from V and 2 bases from J, leaving 7 bases between. CDR3 length: 14 residues. The germline V gene encodes CDR1 MDHEN and CDR2 SYDVKM. For the CDR3, the DNA is TGTGCCAGCAGTTTAGGAGGGGGCAATCAGCCCCAGCATTTT. Protein sequence: CASSLGGGNQPQHF. Full variable domain (remainder filled in from reference TRBV28 and TRBJ1-5): DVKVTQSSRYLVKRTGEKVFLECVQDMDHENMFWYRQDPGLGLRLIYFSYDVKMKEKGDIPEGYSVSREKKERFSLILESASTNQTSMYLCASSLGGGNQPQHFGDGTRLSIL.